Shown below are 25 T cell receptor beta chains from a single sample sequenced in a study of cytomegalovirus exposure and HLA in healthy donors. Primers for the PCR totalled 60 Vbeta and 13 Jbeta. The data were produced by immunoSEQ multiplex PCR, yet TCRdb's version contains in-frame clones alone and is incomplete. The sample lists 200,000 to 250,000 clones, about 84% occurring once. The specimen was PBMCs. These receptors were taken from a human donor in good health.

The CDR3 spells CAISGGLETYNEQFF. The CDR3 DNA reads TGTGCCATCAGTGGGGGGCTAGAAACCTACAATGAGCAGTTCTTC. The V gene is TRBV10-3, the J gene TRBJ2-1; maybe TRBD1 (6 bases). V lost 4 bases to trimming and J lost 2 bases, with 12 bases between them. From germline, CDR1 is ENHRY and CDR2 SYGVKD. The CDR3 consists of 15 residues.

CDR3 protein: CASSNNREETQYF. The CDR3 DNA is TGTGCCAGCAGCAACAACAGGGAAGAGACCCAGTACTTC. The gene calls are TRBV7-9 and TRBJ2-5, with D perhaps matching TRBD1 (6 bases). The ends were cut back, 5 bases at V and 3 bases at J, with 10 bases in the middle. This CDR3 contains 13 residues. CDR1 SEHNR and CDR2 FQNEAQ come from the germline V gene (reference sequence).

This clone was observed once. This chain joins TRBV2 and TRBJ1-1, with TRBD1 matching over 8 bases. The CDR3 consists of 12 residues. Germline lookup yields CDR1 SNHLY and CDR2 FYNNEI. Trimming removed 7 bases from V and 4 bases from J; junction bases left unmatched: 2. The CDR3: CASIRGLTEAFF. The CDR3 coding sequence is TGTGCCAGCATCAGGGGGCTCACTGAAGCTTTCTTT.

The chain has TRBV19 and TRBJ2-7, with TRBD1 matching 9 bases. This CDR3 is 15 amino acids long. Per the germline V gene, CDR1 is LNHDA and CDR2 is SQIVND (reference sequence). The V gene end was trimmed by 3 bases and the J gene end by 4 bases; junction bases not matched to a gene: 7. CDR3 loop: CASSISGQGVYEQYF. CDR3 sequence (DNA): TGTGCCAGTAGTATTTCGGGACAGGGAGTTTACGAGCAGTACTTC. Full variable domain (outside the CDR3, taken from reference TRBV19 and TRBJ2-7): DGGITQSPKYLFRKEGQNVTLSCEQNLNHDAMYWYRQDPGQGLRLIYYSQIVNDFQKGDIAEGYSVSREKKESFPLTVTSAQKNPTAFYLCASSISGQGVYEQYFGPGTRLTVT.

This clone was found a few times. This sequence joins TRBV27 and TRBJ2-1; no definite D call. Trimming stripped 6 bases from V and 0 bases from J, with 9 bases between. Germline CDR1 reads MNHEY; CDR2 reads SMNVEV (reference sequence). This CDR3 has 14 amino acids. The CDR3 loop is CASSPLSSYNEQFF. CDR3 nucleotide sequence: TGTGCCAGCAGCCCTCTAAGCTCCTACAATGAGCAGTTCTTC.

The V and J genes are TRBV10-3 and TRBJ2-7; 7 positions agree with TRBD2. The CDR3 has 13 residues. V lost 8 bases and J lost 0; bases outside the gene matches: 4. Germline assignment: CDR1 ENHRY and CDR2 SYGVKD. The chain's CDR3 is CAIAERDSYEQYF. The CDR3 DNA follows: TGTGCCATCGCGGAGCGGGACTCCTACGAGCAGTACTTC.

The chain has TRBV4-3 and TRBJ1-2; TRBD1 might be the D (5 bases). The V end was cut by 4 bases, the J end by 7 bases, with 13 bases between. This CDR3 region has 13 residues. The germline CDR1 and CDR2 sequences are LGHNA and YSLEER. The CDR3 loop reads CASSPVDTVGYTF. CDR3 coding DNA: TGCGCCAGCAGCCCAGTGGACACGGTTGGCTACACCTTC.

This chain links TRBV6-5 with TRBJ2-4; 9 positions match TRBD1. Germline V gene data show CDR1 as MNHEY and CDR2 as SVGAGI. The CDR3 spans 14 residues. The V segment lost 5 bases and the J segment 8 bases; nucleotides outside the gene matches: 7. For the CDR3, the DNA is TGTGCCAGCAGTACCGGGACAGGGTCTTACATTCAGTACTTC. It is translated as CASSTGTGSYIQYF.

The chain uses TRBV14 and TRBJ1-2, with 11 bases matching TRBD1. With 1 base clipped from V and 5 bases from J, the junction kept 3 bases outside the gene matches. This CDR3 has 15 residues. CDR1 SGHDN and CDR2 FVKESK come from the germline V gene. The CDR3, as DNA: TGTGCCAGCAGCCAAGGGACAGGGGGCGGGTATGGCTACACCTTC. Translated: CASSQGTGGGYGYTF.

The chain employs TRBV2 and TRBJ2-2; no definite D call. This CDR3 contains 13 residues. The ends were cut back, 5 bases at V and 2 bases at J, with 6 bases in the middle. Germline V lookup: CDR1 SNHLY, CDR2 FYNNEI. CDR3 loop: CASSRQNTGELFF. The CDR3, as DNA: TGTGCCAGCAGTAGACAAAACACCGGGGAGCTGTTTTTT.

The chain combines TRBV28 with TRBJ2-5, with 7 bases lining up with TRBD2. Trimming removed 3 bases from V and 6 bases from J; junction bases left unmatched: 7. This CDR3 contains 14 residues. The germline gives CDR1 MDHEN, CDR2 SYDVKM. The CDR3 DNA reads as TGTGCCAGCAGTTTCAGAGCGGGAAGTCAGACCCAGTACTTC. Translated, it gives CASSFRAGSQTQYF.

V and J are TRBV5-1 and TRBJ1-4, with D hard to call. The length of the CDR3 is 16 residues. V gave up 2 bases and J gave up 0 bases, with 11 bases separating them. CDR1 is SGHRS, CDR2 YFSETQ, per germline. CDR3 residues: CASSFGVTATNEKLFF. CDR3 sequence (DNA): TGCGCCAGCAGCTTCGGGGTAACGGCAACTAATGAAAAACTGTTTTTT.

The rearrangement links TRBV19 to TRBJ2-1; 11 nucleotides line up with TRBD2. The V segment lost 3 bases and the J segment 8 bases; nucleotides outside the gene matches: 9. Germline CDR1 and CDR2: LNHDA and SQIVND (reference sequence). This CDR3 has 16 residues. DNA for the CDR3: TGTGCCAGTAGTATTGGGGGTAGCGGGAGGGTCGATGAGCAGTTCTTC. It encodes CASSIGGSGRVDEQFF.

The genes are TRBV19 and TRBJ2-7, with 14 nucleotides matching TRBD2. Germline lookup yields CDR1 LNHDA and CDR2 SQIVND (reference sequence). V dropped 7 bases and J dropped 7; count of bases not matched to a gene: 3. CDR3 length equals 13 residues. The CDR3 coding sequence is TGTGCCAGTAAGGGACTAGCGGGAGAAGAGCAGTACTTC. This codes for CASKGLAGEEQYF.

The genes are TRBV7-9 and TRBJ2-7; possible D gene TRBD1, 6 bases. Trimming shortened V by 5 bases and J by 0 bases, and 17 bases separated the two germline ends. The V gene's germline CDR1 is SEHNR and CDR2 FQNEAQ (reference sequence). The CDR3 loop spans 16 amino acids. CDR3 in amino acids: CASSPGGRGSSYEQYF. CDR3 bases: TGTGCCAGCAGCCCAGGAGGTAGGGGGAGCTCCTACGAGCAGTACTTC.

This chain connects TRBV29-1 to TRBJ1-1; TRBD1 matches at 7 bases. Germline V gives CDR1 SQVTM, CDR2 ANQGSEA. CDR3 length: 13 residues. V lost 7 bases, J lost 1 base, and 6 bases stayed unmatched. The CDR3 region is CSAMTGTNTEAFF. The CDR3 DNA reads TGCAGCGCCATGACAGGGACGAACACTGAAGCTTTCTTT.

The chain employs TRBV6-5 and TRBJ1-3; D gene ambiguous. Germline V gene sequence: CDR1 MNHEY, CDR2 SVGAGI. The CDR3 has 11 residues. Trimming took 8 bases from V and 4 from J, leaving 6 bases between them. The CDR3: CASGRGNTIYF. DNA for the CDR3: TGTGCCAGCGGCAGGGGAAACACCATATATTTT.

This rearrangement joins TRBV10-3 to TRBJ1-5; D gene ambiguous. Germline V CDR1 and CDR2: ENHRY, SYGVKD. CDR3 length: 13 amino acids. The V gene lost 4 bases and the J gene lost 1 base, with 5 bases spanning the gap. CDR3 sequence reads: CAISAGSNQPQHF. CDR3 sequence (DNA): TGTGCCATCAGTGCAGGAAGCAATCAGCCCCAGCATTTT.

V and J are TRBV5-1 and TRBJ2-3; a possible D gene is TRBD1 (6 bases). The V end lost 1 base, the J end lost 2 bases, and 8 bases lay between the germline ends. The CDR3 runs 14 residues. CDR1 SGHRS and CDR2 YFSETQ come from the germline V gene. The CDR3 sequence is CASSLTGYTDTQYF. The CDR3 DNA sequence: TGCGCCAGCAGCTTGACAGGGTACACAGATACGCAGTATTTT. The full variable domain, rest sourced from reference TRBV5-1 and TRBJ2-3, is KAGVTQTPRYLIKTRGQQVTLSCSPISGHRSVSWYQQTPGQGLQFLFEYFSETQRNKGNFPGRFSGRQFSNSRSEMNVSTLELGDSALYLCASSLTGYTDTQYFGPGTRLTVL.

This clone occurred a few times. This sequence joins TRBV30 and TRBJ2-5; D possibly corresponds to TRBD2 (5 bases). The CDR3 totals 15 residues. Germline V CDR1 and CDR2: GTSNPN, SVGIG (reference sequence). V lost 1 base to trimming and J lost 3 bases, with 15 bases between them. Here the CDR3 reads CAWSELGLIEETQYF. The CDR3 DNA is TGTGCCTGGAGTGAATTAGGACTTATAGAAGAGACCCAGTACTTC.

The chain combines TRBV7-2 with TRBJ2-7, with TRBD2 matching over 9 bases. CDR3 length: 16 residues. The junction had 9 bases not matched to a gene; V was cut back by 6 bases and J by 0 bases. Germline CDR1 SGHTA, CDR2 FQGNSA. This CDR3 is CASSIAGAASSYEQYF. CDR3 bases: TGTGCCAGCAGTATAGCGGGAGCCGCGAGCTCCTACGAGCAGTACTTC. Combining the CDR3 with reference TRBV7-2 and TRBJ2-7 gives the whole variable domain GAGVSQSPSNKVTEKGKDVELRCDPISGHTALYWYRQSLGQGLEFLIYFQGNSAPDKSGLPSDRFSAERTGGSVSTLTIQRTQQEDSAVYLCASSIAGAASSYEQYFGPGTRLTVT.

The rearrangement links TRBV13 to TRBJ2-7, with 14 bases identical to TRBD2. Trimming at V came to 5 bases and at J to 2 bases, leaving 5 bases not matched to a gene. This CDR3 comprises 16 residues. Germline V CDR1 and CDR2: PRHDT, FYEKMQ (reference sequence). The CDR3 DNA sequence: TGTGCCAGCAGCGGGAAGGGACTAGCGGGAGCCTACGAGCAGTACTTC. It encodes CASSGKGLAGAYEQYF.

This clone was counted once. The rearrangement joins TRBV7-8 to TRBJ2-7; D call uncertain. V lost 2 bases and J lost 0, with 5 bases in between. Germline CDR1 is SGHVS and CDR2 is FQNEAQ. There are 13 residues in the CDR3. The CDR3 DNA reads TGTGCCAGCAGCTTATACGGCTCCTACGAGCAGTACTTC. Translated: CASSLYGSYEQYF.

CDR3 loop: CASSGYGTGGPPGANVLTF. The CDR3 DNA sequence: TGTGCCAGTAGTGGCTACGGGACAGGGGGTCCTCCTGGGGCCAACGTCCTGACTTTC. The rearrangement links TRBV19 to TRBJ2-6; TRBD1 matches at 11 bases. The CDR3 consists of 19 residues. Germline V gene lookup returns CDR1 LNHDA and CDR2 SQIVND (reference sequence). J was trimmed by 2 bases and V by 5 bases; bases with no gene match: 11.

The V call is TRBV15, the J call TRBJ2-5; 10 bases agree with TRBD1. CDR1 is LNHNV and CDR2 is YYDKDF in the germline V gene (reference sequence). The CDR3 is made up of 15 amino acids. After removal of 6 bases from V and 5 bases from J, the junction contained 9 bases not matched to a gene. The CDR3 region is CATRPGQGGLETQYF. The DNA of the CDR3 is TGTGCCACCAGGCCAGGACAGGGGGGTTTGGAGACCCAGTACTTC.